The present T cell receptor beta chain was sequenced within a study of shared clonotypes between healthy human individuals. At the level of the study: CD4 naive and CD4 memory each took three plates per donor, while CD8 naive took two and CD8 memory one.

Study-wide results and caveats: Only blood samples were collected, and tissue repertoires likely differ.

This CDR3 is built from 14 residues. In germline, CDR1 is MNHEY, CDR2 SMNVEV (reference sequence). Trimming stripped 6 bases from V and 7 bases from J, with 15 bases between. A note on this clone: What it recognizes is unknown.

In the original processing: Owing to the provision of junction-only sequences devoid of quality scores by immunoSEQ, filtering differed. Using immunoSEQ multiplex PCR, the repertoire was profiled, and TCRdb retains in-frame clones only, with some absent. V, J and clone size derive from that table, while D and trimming were established from the DNA sequence. The table includes over 2 million clones, over 85% detected once. The specimen was naive CD4+ T cells sorted from blood. The subset was: CD45RA+ positively selected. The chain has TRBV27 and TRBJ2-2; TRBD1 might be the D (6 bases). This receptor was taken from a man aged 18-30 years in good health. CDR3 nucleotides: TGTGCCAGCAGACGGACAGTCTTAGGCGGGGAGCTGTTTTTT. Translating gives CASRRTVLGGELFF.